The source of this T cell receptor (beta chain) is a study of blood T cells in healthy people across ages. The V gene's germline CDR1 is SGHTA and CDR2 FQGNSA. After removal of 4 bases from V and 8 bases from J, the junction contained 13 bases not matched to a gene. The CDR3 runs to 16 residues. The sample holds a few counts of this clonotype. The antigen is undetermined. It was with a sample-barcoded 5' primer and a J-beta primer mix that a second PCR of roughly 6 to 12 cycles was run. A single record per CDR3 protein comes from TCRdb applying MiXCR to the 5' RACE reads. The sample includes hundreds of thousands of distinct CDR3 sequences, around a quarter seen only once; the top ten take 9.4%. Overall study findings and caveats: From one million sequenced T cells, diversity estimates were lower bounds. A conclusive naive versus antigen-experienced comparison was prevented by the unsorted PBMCs.

The same specimen was also included in a second study, on T cells of mothers and their children. From that study: Related mother-child pairs showed slightly, non-significantly higher overlap than unrelated pairs. Sequencing revealed no T cell clones that were persistent and microchimeric.

This chain links TRBV7-2 with TRBJ2-2; 7 bases agree with TRBD1. Sequenced sample: blood. The clonotype was recovered from a boy aged 5-17 years in good health. CDR3 DNA sequence: TGTGCCAGCAGCTCCCGACAGGGCAGGGTGTTGGGGGAGCTGTTTTTT. Residues: CASSSRQGRVLGELFF.